Following are 21 T cell receptor beta chains from one sample sequenced in a study of CD8 T cells in Susac syndrome. Reverse transcription used roughly 0.5 to 1 ug RNA and random hexamers. TCRdb fed the immunoSEQ multiplex PCR reads into MiXCR, producing one record per CDR3 protein. The data contain some 200,000 distinct CDR3 sequences, 95% of them singletons. The material sequenced was CD4+ T cells from PBMCs. These receptor sequences come from a human donor with multiple sclerosis.

Here the CDR3 reads CASSQASGESYNEQFF. The CDR3 DNA follows: TGCGCCAGCAGCCAAGCTAGCGGGGAATCCTACAATGAGCAGTTCTTC. The chain is built from TRBV4-1 and TRBJ2-1; 9 bases fit TRBD2. The germline V gene encodes CDR1 MGHRA and CDR2 YSYEKL. This CDR3 has 16 residues. The ends lost 1 base at V and 1 base at J; junction bases unmatched: 2.

The V and J genes are TRBV7-2 and TRBJ1-2, with D possibly matching TRBD1 (5 bases). Germline CDR1 and CDR2: SGHTA and FQGNSA. Trimming removed 5 bases at V and 4 bases at J, with 17 bases between. The CDR3 sequence is 15 residues long. The CDR3 spells CASSRISGTLYGYTF. DNA for the CDR3: TGTGCCAGCAGCCGCATTTCCGGGACTCTCTATGGCTACACCTTC.

The V gene is TRBV12-3 or TRBV12-4, the J gene TRBJ2-1; TRBD2 aligns across 10 bases. Trimming cost V 1 base and J 5 bases; bases outside gene matches: 5. This CDR3 comprises 16 residues. The CDR3 DNA reads TGTGCCAGCAGTTTAGGAGGGCTAGCGGGGGACAATGAGCAGTTCTTC. Its protein is CASSLGGLAGDNEQFF.

The gene calls are TRBV11-2 and TRBJ2-2; D gene unclear. The V gene lost 5 bases and the J gene lost 1 base, with 8 bases spanning the gap. The CDR3 covers 14 residues. The germline CDR1 and CDR2 sequences are SGHAT and FQNNGV. The DNA for the CDR3 is TGTGCCAGCAGCCACGGGTGGAACACCGGGGAGCTGTTTTTT. This sequence encodes CASSHGWNTGELFF.

The rearrangement links TRBV6-1 to TRBJ2-1; 9 bases fit TRBD2. The CDR3 has 17 residues. Germline trimming cut 7 bases from V and 0 bases from J; bases unmatched to any gene: 10. Germline values: CDR1 MNHNS, CDR2 SASEGT. The CDR3 DNA sequence: TGTGCCAGCACCCCGGGCGGGAGGGAGAGCTCCTACAATGAGCAGTTCTTC. It codes for CASTPGGRESSYNEQFF.

The chain uses TRBV9 and TRBJ1-1; the D is unclear. V shed 1 base and J shed 0 bases, with 10 bases lying between them. Germline V gene lookup returns CDR1 SGDLS and CDR2 YYNGEE. The CDR3 extends over 15 amino acids. As DNA, the CDR3 is TGTGCCAGCAGCGTATCTGGCACCATGAACACTGAAGCTTTCTTT. It yields the protein CASSVSGTMNTEAFF.

The V and J genes are TRBV24-1 and TRBJ2-1; D is uncertain. V lost 1 base to trimming and J lost 9 bases, with 3 bases between them. CDR1 KGHDR and CDR2 SFDVKD come from the germline V gene. The CDR3 loop spans 11 amino acids. This CDR3 reads CATSDFSEQFF. Written as DNA, the CDR3 is TGTGCCACCAGTGATTTTAGTGAGCAGTTCTTC.

V usage is TRBV19 and J usage is TRBJ2-1; 8 bases are shared with TRBD2. The CDR3 length is 13 residues. Germline V CDR1 and CDR2: LNHDA, SQIVND (reference sequence). Losses at the gene ends were 4 bases for V and 12 bases for J; bases not matched to a gene: 8. CDR3 bases: TGTGCCAGTAGTAATCTAGCGGGTGGTTCGCAGTTCTTC. Translation: CASSNLAGGSQFF.

V and J are TRBV29-1 and TRBJ1-2; tentatively, D is TRBD1 (6 bases). With 6 bases removed from V and 8 bases from J, the gap between germline ends came to 25 bases. This CDR3 comprises 15 residues. From germline, CDR1 is SQVTM and CDR2 ANQGSEA. The CDR3 bases are TGCAGCGTAGTCGAACCGGACAGCGGGGGAGACGGCTACACCTTC. It encodes CSVVEPDSGGDGYTF.

On this clonotype itself: This CDR3 fails to terminate in the conserved phenylalanine or tryptophan, so it likely reflects a read error. J is TRBJ2-1 and V is TRBV28; 13 bases match TRBD2. V shed 4 bases and J 6 bases; nucleotides not matched to a gene: 15. Germline V gene lookup returns CDR1 MDHEN and CDR2 SYDVKM. The CDR3 spans 19 residues. The DNA of the CDR3 is TGTGCCAGCAGTTCCCCCGCTTTTAGGACTAGCGGGAGCAGCAATGAGCAGTTCCTC. This encodes CASSSPAFRTSGSSNEQFL.

The genes are TRBV3-1 and TRBJ2-1; no firm D call. This CDR3 is built from 15 residues. CDR1 is LGHDT and CDR2 is YNNKEL in the germline V gene (reference sequence). Trimming took off 3 bases at V and 2 bases at J, with 11 bases between the two ends. CDR3 region: CASSQTMAPYNEQFF. As DNA, the CDR3 is TGTGCCAGCAGCCAGACGATGGCACCCTACAATGAGCAGTTCTTC.

The J gene is TRBJ1-1, the V gene TRBV12-3 or TRBV12-4; D remains ambiguous. V lost 3 bases and J 7 bases, leaving 6 bases between the germline ends. The CDR3 runs 11 residues. DNA for the CDR3: TGTGCCAGCAGTTTGGGTGTTGAAGCTTTCTTT. It codes for CASSLGVEAFF.

V is TRBV30 and J is TRBJ1-1; 7 bases line up with TRBD1. V lost 8 bases and J lost 0; bases outside the gene matches: 18. Germline lookup yields CDR1 GTSNPN and CDR2 SVGIG (reference sequence). The CDR3 consists of 17 residues. The CDR3 nucleotides are TGTGCCCGTAAAAGCAGGGGGGTTTCCAGCATGAACACTGAAGCTTTCTTT. This codes for CARKSRGVSSMNTEAFF.

V gene TRBV28 combines with J gene TRBJ2-3, with D perhaps matching TRBD2 (6 bases). The germline V gene encodes CDR1 MDHEN and CDR2 SYDVKM. V lost 7 bases to trimming and J lost 2 bases, with 13 bases between them. The CDR3 spans 14 residues. The CDR3 protein is CASIEAGTTDTQYF. CDR3 nucleotide sequence: TGTGCCAGCATCGAGGCGGGGACCACAGATACGCAGTATTTT.

V and J are TRBV18 and TRBJ1-4; 8 nucleotides agree with TRBD1. V lost 3 bases to trimming and J lost 7 bases; unmatched junction nucleotides: 10. This CDR3 region has 16 residues. Germline lookup yields CDR1 KGHSH and CDR2 LQKENI. The CDR3 sequence is CASSPAGQGASEKLFF. The CDR3 coding sequence is TGTGCCAGCTCACCGGCTGGACAGGGCGCGAGTGAAAAACTGTTTTTT.

The chain uses TRBV6-6 and TRBJ1-1, with 7 bases matching TRBD1. The J segment lost 3 bases and the V segment lost 4 bases, leaving 5 bases of the junction unmatched. Germline lookup yields CDR1 MNHNY and CDR2 SVGAGI (reference sequence). The CDR3 loop spans 14 amino acids. CDR3 sequence: CASSSQGGDTEAFF. The DNA for the CDR3 is TGTGCCAGCAGTTCGCAGGGGGGTGACACTGAAGCTTTCTTT.

The chain carries TRBV7-6 and TRBJ2-1, with 7 bases lining up with TRBD2. Germline V lookup: CDR1 SGHVS, CDR2 FNYEAQ. CDR3 length: 12 residues. Losses at the gene ends were 7 bases for V and 6 bases for J; bases not matched to a gene: 3. The CDR3 loop reads CASTGGGNEQFF. The CDR3 nucleotides are TGTGCCAGCACTGGCGGGGGCAATGAGCAGTTCTTC. Filled out from reference TRBV7-6 and TRBJ2-1, the complete variable domain reads GAGVSQSPRYKVTKRGQDVALRCDPISGHVSLYWYRQALGQGPEFLTYFNYEAQQDKSGLPNDRFSAERPEGSISTLTIQRTEQRDSAMYRCASTGGGNEQFFGPGTRLTVL.

The V gene is TRBV20-1, the J gene TRBJ2-3; D is possibly TRBD2 (6 bases). The CDR3 length is 13 residues. CDR1 DFQATT and CDR2 SNEGSKA come from the germline V gene (reference sequence). V lost 3 bases and J 1 base, leaving 8 bases between the germline ends. CDR3 coding DNA: TGCAGTGCTAGTCCGGGAGGCACAGATACGCAGTATTTT. This gives the protein CSASPGGTDTQYF.

The chain recombines TRBV12-3 or TRBV12-4 with TRBJ1-5; a weak D match, TRBD1 (5 bases). V lost 5 bases, J lost 0 bases, and 14 bases lay in between. CDR3 size: 16 residues. The CDR3 DNA reads as TGTGCCAGCAGTCTTCGACCCGGGGCTAGCAATCAGCCCCAGCATTTT. Its translation: CASSLRPGASNQPQHF.

The rearrangement uses TRBV27 and TRBJ2-3; TRBD2 aligns across 13 bases. V lost 4 bases and J lost 8; bases outside the gene matches: 9. There are 16 residues in the CDR3. The germline CDR1 and CDR2 sequences are MNHEY and SMNVEV (reference sequence). CDR3 nucleotide sequence: TGTGCCAGCAGTTCACCGCGGACTAGCGGGAGTGGTACGCAGTATTTT. Residues: CASSSPRTSGSGTQYF.

This chain connects TRBV29-1 to TRBJ2-7, with D uncertain. From germline, CDR1 is SQVTM and CDR2 ANQGSEA. The CDR3 consists of 12 residues. The V end lost 6 bases, the J end lost 5 bases, and 14 bases lay between the germline ends. CDR3 amino acids: CSVLPGTHEQYF. The CDR3, as DNA: TGCAGCGTCCTGCCAGGTACCCACGAGCAGTACTTC.